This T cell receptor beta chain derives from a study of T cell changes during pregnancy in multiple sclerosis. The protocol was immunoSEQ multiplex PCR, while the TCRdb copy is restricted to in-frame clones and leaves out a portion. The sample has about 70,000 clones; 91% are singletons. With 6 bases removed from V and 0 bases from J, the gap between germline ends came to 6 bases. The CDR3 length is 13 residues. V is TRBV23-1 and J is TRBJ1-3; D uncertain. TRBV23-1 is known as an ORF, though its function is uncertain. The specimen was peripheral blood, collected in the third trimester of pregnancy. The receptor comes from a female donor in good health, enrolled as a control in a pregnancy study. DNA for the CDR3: TGCGCCAGCAGCGAGGTCTCTGGAAACACCATATATTTT. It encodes CASSEVSGNTIYF.